This is a list of T cell receptor beta chains from one sample in a study of a mutant IDH1 vaccine in newly diagnosed glioma. Antigens of these TCRs are unknown. Sequencing used immunoSEQ multiplex PCR; TCRdb keeps in-frame clones, though not all of them. The data show about 48,000 clones, around 80% seen once. This specimen was PBMCs, taken from a glioma patient whose treatment included an IDH1 peptide vaccine. These receptors came from a man aged 40-50 years with glioma. Both conserved end residues are trimmed from each CDR3. Each record gives: J gene, V gene, CDR3 protein.

>TRBJ2-7|TRBV7-9
ASSLANAGRAYEQY
>TRBJ2-3|TRBV13
ASSGRLAGAGDTQY
>TRBJ1-1|TRBV6-6
ASTQGVLNTEAF
>TRBJ2-1|TRBV5-1
ASSPRGGVGNEQF
>TRBJ2-2|TRBV5-4
ASSPQGALTGELF
>TRBJ1-2|TRBV6-5
ASSFGQGNGYT
>TRBJ2-7|TRBV6-1
AIKIGDEQY
>TRBJ1-4|TRBV29-1
SAGSINEKLF
>TRBJ1-6|TRBV5-1
ASSLVLGASSPLH
>TRBJ2-5|TRBV5-6
ASSLREGETQY
>TRBJ2-3|TRBV29-1
SVGGASGASTDTQY
>TRBJ1-5|TRBV30
AWSQGGQPQH
>TRBJ2-3|TRBV4-2
ASSQGPPSTDTQY
>TRBJ1-6|TRBV5-1
ASSSNGAPEGSPLH
>TRBJ1-2|TRBV5-6
ASSLFSPGMGYT
>TRBJ1-3|TRBV18
ASSEAWQTSGNTIY
>TRBJ1-5|TRBV4-1
ASSQDPGTTQPQH
>TRBJ1-1|TRBV7-9
ASSLDPGRNTEAF
>TRBJ1-6|TRBV29-1
SVREGNNSPLH
>TRBJ2-7|TRBV7-9
ASSGPDSSYEQY
>TRBJ1-2|TRBV4-2
ASSQDRAVNYGYT
>TRBJ2-1|TRBV5-4
ASRRTGTSGENEQF
>TRBJ2-3|TRBV2
ASSMTGSTDTQY
>TRBJ1-5|TRBV6-1
ASSEDGGPLLINQPQH